This TCR beta chain was observed in a study of T cells in Graves' hyperthyroidism and ophthalmopathy. A remark on this clonotype: This may stem from a read error, because a much larger clone lies one nucleotide away.

Amplified regions were TCR beta CDR3 sequences from RNA transcripts. TCR CDR3 underwent first-round RT-PCR with the HTBI primer set. TCRdb used MiXCR to reprocess the multiplex PCR reads, holding one entry per CDR3 protein. This sample yields a few hundred thousand distinct CDR3 sequences, of which more than 15% are seen a single time; 25% to 30% belongs to the top ten. CDR3 length: 16 residues. Germline V lookup: CDR1 MDHEN, CDR2 SYDVKM. The chain combines TRBV28 with TRBJ2-7, with D unresolved. Sequenced input: blood. This TCR derives from a woman between 18 and 30 years old with Graves' hyperthyroidism that later progressed to Graves' ophthalmopathy. The CDR3 spells CASTRDQMGFSYELYF. The CDR3 nucleotides are TGTGCCAGCACCCGAGATCAGATGGGGTTCTCCTACGAGCTGTACTTC.